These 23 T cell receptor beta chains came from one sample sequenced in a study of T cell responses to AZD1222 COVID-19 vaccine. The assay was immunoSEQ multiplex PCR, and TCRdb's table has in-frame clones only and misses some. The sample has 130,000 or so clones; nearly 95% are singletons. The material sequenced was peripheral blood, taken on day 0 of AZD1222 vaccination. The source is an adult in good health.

The CDR3 DNA follows: TGTGCCAGTAGTATTTGGGGGGGCGGCAATCAGCCCCAGCATTTT. Amino acids: CASSIWGGGNQPQHF. The J gene is TRBJ1-5, the V gene TRBV19; TRBD1 is a possible D gene (6 bases). The germline V gene has CDR1 LNHDA and CDR2 SQIVND (reference sequence). The CDR3 runs to 15 residues. Trimming left V 3 bases short and J 2 bases short, with 11 bases between.

This CDR3 reads CASSYRSSGNEQFF. CDR3 nucleotide sequence: TGTGCCAGCAGTTACAGATCCTCGGGGAATGAGCAGTTCTTC. The rearrangement links TRBV6-6 to TRBJ2-1; D possibly corresponds to TRBD2 (5 bases). The CDR3 totals 14 residues. Germline CDR1 MNHNY, CDR2 SVGAGI (reference sequence). Trimming removed 2 bases from V and 7 bases from J, with 12 bases in between.

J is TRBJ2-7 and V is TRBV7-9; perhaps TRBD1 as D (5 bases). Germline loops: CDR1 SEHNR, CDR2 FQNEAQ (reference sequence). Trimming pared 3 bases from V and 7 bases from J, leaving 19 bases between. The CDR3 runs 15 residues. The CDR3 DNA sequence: TGTGCCAGCAGCTTGGAAGCGCAGGGCCATCAGGAGCAGTACTTC. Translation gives CASSLEAQGHQEQYF.

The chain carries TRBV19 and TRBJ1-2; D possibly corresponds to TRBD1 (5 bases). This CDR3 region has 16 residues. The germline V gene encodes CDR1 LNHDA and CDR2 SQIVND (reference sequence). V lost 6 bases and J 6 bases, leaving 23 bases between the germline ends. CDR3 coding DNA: TGTGCCAGTAGGAACCCAGGGAAGATTTCAGGAGATGGCTACACCTTC. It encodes CASRNPGKISGDGYTF. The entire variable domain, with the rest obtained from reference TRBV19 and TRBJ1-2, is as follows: DGGITQSPKYLFRKEGQNVTLSCEQNLNHDAMYWYRQDPGQGLRLIYYSQIVNDFQKGDIAEGYSVSREKKESFPLTVTSAQKNPTAFYLCASRNPGKISGDGYTFGSGTRLTVV.

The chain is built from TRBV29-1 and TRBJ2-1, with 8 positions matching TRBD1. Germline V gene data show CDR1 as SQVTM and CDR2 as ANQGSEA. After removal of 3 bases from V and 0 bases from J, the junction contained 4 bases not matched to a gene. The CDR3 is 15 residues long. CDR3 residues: CSVDWTGSSYNEQFF. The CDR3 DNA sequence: TGCAGCGTTGACTGGACAGGGAGCTCCTACAATGAGCAGTTCTTC.

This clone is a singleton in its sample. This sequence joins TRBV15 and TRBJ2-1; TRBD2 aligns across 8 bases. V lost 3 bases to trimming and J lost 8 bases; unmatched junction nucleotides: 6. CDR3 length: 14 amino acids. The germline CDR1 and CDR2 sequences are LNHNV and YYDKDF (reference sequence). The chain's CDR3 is CATSSVSGIDEQFF. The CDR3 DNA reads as TGTGCCACCAGCAGTGTTAGCGGGATAGATGAGCAGTTCTTC.

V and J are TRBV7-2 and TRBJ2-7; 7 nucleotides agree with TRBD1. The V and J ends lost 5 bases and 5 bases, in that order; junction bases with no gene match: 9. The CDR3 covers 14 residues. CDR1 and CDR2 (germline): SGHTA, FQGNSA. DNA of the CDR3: TGTGCCAGCAGCATGACAGGGTGGGATAACGAGCAGTACTTC. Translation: CASSMTGWDNEQYF.

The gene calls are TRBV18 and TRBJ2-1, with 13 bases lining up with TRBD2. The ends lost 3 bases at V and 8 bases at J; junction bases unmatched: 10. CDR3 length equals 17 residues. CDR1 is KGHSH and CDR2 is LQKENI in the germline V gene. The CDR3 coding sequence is TGTGCCAGCTCACCGCCGGGACTAGCGGGGCCCCTTTATGAGCAGTTCTTC. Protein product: CASSPPGLAGPLYEQFF.

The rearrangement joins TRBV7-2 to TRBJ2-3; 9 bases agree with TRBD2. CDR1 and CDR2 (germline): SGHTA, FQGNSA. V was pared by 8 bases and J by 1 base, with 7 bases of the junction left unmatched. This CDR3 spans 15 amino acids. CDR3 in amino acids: CASRRAGGGTDTQYF. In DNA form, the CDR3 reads TGTGCCAGCCGCCGGGCGGGGGGGGGCACAGATACGCAGTATTTT.

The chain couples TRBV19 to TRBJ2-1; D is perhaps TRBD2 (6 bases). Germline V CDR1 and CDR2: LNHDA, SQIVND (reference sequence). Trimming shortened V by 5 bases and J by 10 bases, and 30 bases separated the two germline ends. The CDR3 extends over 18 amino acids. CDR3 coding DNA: TGTGCCAGTAGTCCCCTCCGGCCCGGGACTCCCTCCGGTGGGGAGCAGTTCTTC. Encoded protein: CASSPLRPGTPSGGEQFF.

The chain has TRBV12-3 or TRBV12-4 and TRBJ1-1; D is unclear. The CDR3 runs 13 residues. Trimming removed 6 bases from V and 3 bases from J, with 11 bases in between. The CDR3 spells CASSRRGDTEAFF. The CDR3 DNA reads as TGTGCCAGCAGCAGGCGGGGAGACACTGAAGCTTTCTTT.

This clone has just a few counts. For the CDR3, the DNA is TGTGCCAGCAGATCCATAGTGAGCACCACAGATACGCAGTATTTT. It encodes CASRSIVSTTDTQYF. The chain uses TRBV2 and TRBJ2-3; D not certain. The CDR3 contains 15 residues. V was shortened by 6 bases and J by 2 bases, with 15 bases between the two germline ends. Germline V gene lookup returns CDR1 SNHLY and CDR2 FYNNEI.

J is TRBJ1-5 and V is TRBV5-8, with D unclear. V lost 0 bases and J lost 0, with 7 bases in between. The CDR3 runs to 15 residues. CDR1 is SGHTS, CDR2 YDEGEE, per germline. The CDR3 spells CASSLGVYSNQPQHF. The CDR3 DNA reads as TGTGCCAGCAGCTTGGGGGTTTATAGCAATCAGCCCCAGCATTTT.

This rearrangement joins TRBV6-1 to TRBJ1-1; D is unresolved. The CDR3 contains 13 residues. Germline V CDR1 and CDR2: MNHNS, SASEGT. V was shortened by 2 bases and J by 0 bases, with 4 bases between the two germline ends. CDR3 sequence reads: CASSESVNTEAFF. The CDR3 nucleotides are TGTGCCAGCAGTGAATCGGTGAACACTGAAGCTTTCTTT.

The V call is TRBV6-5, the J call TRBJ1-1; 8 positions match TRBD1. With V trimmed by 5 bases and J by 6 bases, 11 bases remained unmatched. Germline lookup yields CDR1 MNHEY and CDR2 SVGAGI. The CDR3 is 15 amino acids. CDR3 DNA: TGTGCCAGCAGTCTCGGACAGGGTATAGAGGCTGAAGCTTTCTTT. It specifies CASSLGQGIEAEAFF.

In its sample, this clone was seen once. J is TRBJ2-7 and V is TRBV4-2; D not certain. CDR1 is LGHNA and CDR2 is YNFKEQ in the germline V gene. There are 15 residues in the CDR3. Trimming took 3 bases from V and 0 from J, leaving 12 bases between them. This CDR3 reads CASSQENIVSYEQYF. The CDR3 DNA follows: TGTGCCAGCAGCCAGGAAAACATCGTCTCCTACGAGCAGTACTTC.

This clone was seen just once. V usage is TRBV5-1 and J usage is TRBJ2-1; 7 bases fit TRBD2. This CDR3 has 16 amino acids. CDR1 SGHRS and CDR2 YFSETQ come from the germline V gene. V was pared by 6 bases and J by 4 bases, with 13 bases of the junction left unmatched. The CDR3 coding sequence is TGCGCCAGCAACCAGGGAGCGGGGTTACCATACAATGAGCAGTTCTTC. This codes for CASNQGAGLPYNEQFF.

CDR3 loop: CASSHGQGSTEAFF. In DNA, the CDR3 is TGTGCCAGCAGCCACGGACAGGGTAGTACTGAAGCTTTCTTT. The V call is TRBV7-3, the J call TRBJ1-1; 8 nucleotides align to TRBD1. The CDR3 contains 14 residues. Germline V gene data show CDR1 as SGHTA and CDR2 as FQGTGA. Trimming at V came to 5 bases and at J to 5 bases, leaving 7 bases not matched to a gene.

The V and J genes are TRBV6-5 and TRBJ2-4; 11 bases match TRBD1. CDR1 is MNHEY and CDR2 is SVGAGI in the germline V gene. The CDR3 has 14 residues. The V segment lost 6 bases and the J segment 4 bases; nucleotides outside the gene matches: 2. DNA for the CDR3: TGTGCCAGCAGGGGGACAGGGGGGAAAAACATTCAGTACTTC. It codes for CASRGTGGKNIQYF.

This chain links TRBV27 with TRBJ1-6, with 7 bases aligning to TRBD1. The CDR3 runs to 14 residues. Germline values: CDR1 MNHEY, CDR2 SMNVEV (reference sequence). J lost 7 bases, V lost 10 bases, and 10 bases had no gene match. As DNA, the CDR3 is TGTGCCACCTCGCGAGGGGGCGAGAATTCACCCCTCCACTTT. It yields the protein CATSRGGENSPLHF.

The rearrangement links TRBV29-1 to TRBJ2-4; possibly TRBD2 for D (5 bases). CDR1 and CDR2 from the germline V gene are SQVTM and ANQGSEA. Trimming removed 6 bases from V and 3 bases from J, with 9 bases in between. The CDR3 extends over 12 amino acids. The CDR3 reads CSVGERKNIQYF. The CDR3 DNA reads TGCAGCGTCGGGGAACGCAAAAACATTCAGTACTTC.

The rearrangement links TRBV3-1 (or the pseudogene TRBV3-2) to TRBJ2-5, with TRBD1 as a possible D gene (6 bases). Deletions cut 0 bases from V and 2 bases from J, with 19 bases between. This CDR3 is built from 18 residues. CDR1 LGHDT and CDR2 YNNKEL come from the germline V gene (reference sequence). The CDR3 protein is CASSQDKRQEETQETQYF. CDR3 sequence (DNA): TGTGCCAGCAGCCAAGATAAGAGACAGGAGGAGACTCAAGAGACCCAGTACTTC.

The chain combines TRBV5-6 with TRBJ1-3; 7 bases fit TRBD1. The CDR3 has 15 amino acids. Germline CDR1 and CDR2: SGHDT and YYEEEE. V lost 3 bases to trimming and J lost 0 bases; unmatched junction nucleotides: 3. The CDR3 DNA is TGTGCCAGCAGCTGGGGACAGCGCTCTGGAAACACCATATATTTT. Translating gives CASSWGQRSGNTIYF.